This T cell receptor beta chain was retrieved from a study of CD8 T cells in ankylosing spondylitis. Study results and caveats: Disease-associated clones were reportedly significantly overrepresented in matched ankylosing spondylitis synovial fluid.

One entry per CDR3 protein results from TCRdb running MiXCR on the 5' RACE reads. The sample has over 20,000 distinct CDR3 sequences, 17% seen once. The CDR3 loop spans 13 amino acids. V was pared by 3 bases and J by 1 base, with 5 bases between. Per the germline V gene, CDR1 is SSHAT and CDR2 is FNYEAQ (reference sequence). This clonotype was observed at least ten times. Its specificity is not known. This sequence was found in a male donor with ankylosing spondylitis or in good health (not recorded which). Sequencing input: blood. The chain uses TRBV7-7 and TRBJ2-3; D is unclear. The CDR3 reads CASSLDRTDTQYF. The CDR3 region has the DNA TGTGCCAGCAGCTTGGACCGCACAGATACGCAGTATTTT.